The rows below give T cell receptor beta chains drawn from one sample of a study of OX40 agonist ivuxolimab in advanced cancers. TCRdb's table, derived via immunoSEQ multiplex PCR, lists solely in-frame clones and lacks some. The sample carries over 85,000 clones, around 85% recorded once. Sequencing was performed on CD4+ or CD8+ T cells sorted from blood, taken in a trial of the OX40 agonist ivuxolimab. These receptors originate from an adult with an advanced solid tumor such as melanoma, head and neck, liver or kidney cancer. Both conserved end residues are trimmed from each CDR3. A D gene is named only where the DNA matches it firmly.

TRBD1	TRBV5-6	TRBJ1-1	ASSLVGQGSNTEAF
-	TRBV2	TRBJ2-3	ASTWQWDSDTQY
-	TRBV6-5	TRBJ1-2	ASSYQYPQGKGYT
-	TRBV7-2	TRBJ1-3	ASSLRGEGNTIY
-	TRBV29-1	TRBJ2-7	SVDTGAYEQY
-	TRBV9	TRBJ2-3	ASSVERGDTQY
-	TRBV10-3	TRBJ1-1	ATVEGHSNTEAF
-	TRBV6-1	TRBJ1-3	ASSGRDTFSGNTIY
TRBD1	TRBV18	TRBJ2-6	ASSRQGATGANVLT
-	TRBV10-3	TRBJ1-2	AISESLEAGYGYT
-	TRBV2	TRBJ2-1	ASSPRAGRYNEQF
-	TRBV19	TRBJ2-5	ASSPTLTGETQY
TRBD1	TRBV15	TRBJ2-7	ATSDPWTGAGDEQY
-	TRBV9	TRBJ1-3	ASSDQKQGNTIY
TRBD2	TRBV6-1	TRBJ2-5	ASRSSHGGGETQY
TRBD2	TRBV14	TRBJ2-1	ASSQEAGGYNEQF
-	TRBV11-1	TRBJ2-7	ASSPGVAYEQY
-	TRBV18	TRBJ1-1	ASSPLGGTEAF
-	TRBV7-3	TRBJ2-1	ASSPTHGRYNEQF
-	TRBV5-4	TRBJ1-2	ASSLGRGPYGYT
-	TRBV6-5	TRBJ1-2	ASRQGGYGYT
-	TRBV6-1	TRBJ2-5	ASSEGGLETQY
-	TRBV6-5	TRBJ1-2	ASRRDTNYGYT
-	TRBV7-2	TRBJ2-7	ASSLPLVGGREQY
-	TRBV19	TRBJ2-1	ASSGKTGGGYYNEQF
-	TRBV5-1	TRBJ2-5	ASSGIQGGRETQY
-	TRBV6-4	TRBJ1-5	ASSSGGNQPQH
TRBD1	TRBV5-1	TRBJ1-2	ASSFLNQRGGGAGGGYT
-	TRBV5-1	TRBJ2-3	ASSLARTDTQY